This entry is about one T cell receptor (beta chain). Constant-segment primers served in 5'RACE that generated TCR alpha and TCR beta cDNA libraries bearing sample barcodes and UMIs. From the 5' RACE reads, TCRdb called clonotypes with MiXCR, one entry per CDR3 protein. The table has about 320,000 distinct CDR3 sequences, roughly an eighth seen once. This sample is part of a study of T-cell memory formation after mild COVID-19. The CDR3 covers 12 residues. V lost 0 bases to trimming and J lost 7 bases, with 6 bases between them. In germline, CDR1 is LNHNV, CDR2 YYDKDF (reference sequence). The TCR originated in a man younger than 35 who had mild COVID-19 (a few samples of this study predate the infection). Cell type and time point are not known. V is TRBV15 and J is TRBJ1-2; weak D call: TRBD1 (5 bases). Input material: PBMCs or a T cell subset sorted from them (not recorded which). The CDR3 loop is CATSRDRVGYTF. The DNA for the CDR3 is TGTGCCACCAGCAGAGACAGGGTTGGCTACACCTTC.